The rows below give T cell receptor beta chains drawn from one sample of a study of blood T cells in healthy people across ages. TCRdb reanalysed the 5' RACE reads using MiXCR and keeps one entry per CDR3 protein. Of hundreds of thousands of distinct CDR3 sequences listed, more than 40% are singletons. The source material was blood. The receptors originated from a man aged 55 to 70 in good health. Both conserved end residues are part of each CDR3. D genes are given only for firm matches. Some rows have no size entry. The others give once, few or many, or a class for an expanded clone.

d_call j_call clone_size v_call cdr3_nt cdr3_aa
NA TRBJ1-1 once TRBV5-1 TGCGCCAGCAGCGCACCGGGACACCCGAACACTGAAGCTTTCTTT CASSAPGHPNTEAFF
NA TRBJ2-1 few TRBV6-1 TGTGCCAGCACTGAGAAAGCGGCCTCCGGGTCCTACAATGAGCAGTTCTTC CASTEKAASGSYNEQFF
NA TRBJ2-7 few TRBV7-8 TGTGCCAGCAGTCGACAGTTCTACGAGCAGTACTTC CASSRQFYEQYF
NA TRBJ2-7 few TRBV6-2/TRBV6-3 TGTGCCAGCAGATGGGACCCGACCTACGAGCAGTACTTC CASRWDPTYEQYF
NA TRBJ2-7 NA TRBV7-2 TGTGCCAGCAGAGGGCAGGGCTCGCCCTACGAGCAGTACTTC CASRGQGSPYEQYF
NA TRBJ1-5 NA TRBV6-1 TGTGCCAGCAGTGAACCAACCTGGACAAGGGATAACCTCAATCAGCCCCAGCATTTT CASSEPTWTRDNLNQPQHF
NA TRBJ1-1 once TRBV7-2 TGTGCCAGCAGCTCCCGGGTAAACACTGAAGCTTTCTTT CASSSRVNTEAFF
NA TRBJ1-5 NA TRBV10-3 TGTGCCATCAGTGAGTCGGCCGGGAAATTTAGCAATCAGCCCCAGCATTTT CAISESAGKFSNQPQHF
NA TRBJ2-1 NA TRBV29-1 TGCAGCGTTGAGTCGTTAAATGAGCAGTTCTTC CSVESLNEQFF
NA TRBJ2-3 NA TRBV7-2 TGTGCCAGCAGCTTAGGGCGAAGCGGGCCATTCACAGATACGCAGTATTTT CASSLGRSGPFTDTQYF
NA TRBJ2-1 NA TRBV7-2 TGTGCCAGCAGCTCGGGGGCCCGGGGCAATGAGCAGTTCTTC CASSSGARGNEQFF
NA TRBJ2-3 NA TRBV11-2 TGTGCCAGCAGCTCCCGGGCCCAAGATACGCAGTATTTT CASSSRAQDTQYF
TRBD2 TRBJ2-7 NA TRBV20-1 TGCAGTGCTCCACAACCCGGGACTAGCATCTACAATGAGCAGTACTTC CSAPQPGTSIYNEQYF
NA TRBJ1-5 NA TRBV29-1 TGCAGCGCTGAGACCGAGATCTATAGCAATCAGCCCCAGCATTTT CSAETEIYSNQPQHF
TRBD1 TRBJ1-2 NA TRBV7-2 TGTGCCAGCAGCGACCGACAGGGGTCCTATGGCTACACCTTC CASSDRQGSYGYTF